This T cell receptor beta chain was identified during a study of blood T cell repertoires in COVID-19. The assay was immunoSEQ multiplex PCR, and TCRdb's table has in-frame clones only and misses some. This table holds roughly 80,000 clones, over 65% found once. The CDR3 consists of 14 residues. V dropped 2 bases and J dropped 6 bases, with 10 bases sitting between them. Germline CDR1 is MDHEN and CDR2 is SYDVKM. This receptor was identified in a human donor in a cohort sampled during active COVID-19. The chain joins TRBV28 to TRBJ2-2; weak D call: TRBD2 (6 bases). Sequenced sample: peripheral blood. The CDR3 bases are TGTGCCAGCAGTTTAGACGGGGAGGCCGGGGAGCTGTTTTTT. Translating gives CASSLDGEAGELFF.